This T cell receptor (beta chain) derives from a study of T cell changes during pregnancy in multiple sclerosis. The CDR3 loop spans 10 amino acids. The V gene lost 5 bases and the J gene lost 5 bases, with 6 bases spanning the gap. CDR1 is GTSNPN and CDR2 is SVGIG in the germline V gene (reference sequence). This table comes from immunoSEQ multiplex PCR, and its TCRdb copy is limited to in-frame clones, with some not included. The data contain 40,000 to 50,000 clones, over 90% of them singletons. The rearrangement joins TRBV30 to TRBJ1-2, with D perhaps matching TRBD1 (5 bases). The material was CD8+ T cells from peripheral blood mononuclear cells, obtained in the third trimester of pregnancy. This receptor was taken from a female donor with multiple sclerosis, enrolled in a pregnancy study. CDR3 loop: CAWQGYGYTF. The CDR3 DNA reads TGTGCCTGGCAGGGTTATGGCTACACCTTC.